One and the same sample provided the 8 T cell receptor beta chains below, sequenced in a study of T cell repertoires in ileal Crohn's disease. Profiled with immunoSEQ multiplex PCR; TCRdb holds only in-frame clones, not every one. The table shows fewer than 10,000 clones, with approximately 82% occurring only once. The source material was ileal tissue. These receptors were collected from an adult with Crohn's disease.

The J gene is TRBJ2-7, the V gene TRBV28; perhaps TRBD1 as D (5 bases). V lost 5 bases and J lost 2, with 13 bases in between. The CDR3 runs to 14 residues. Germline V gene lookup returns CDR1 MDHEN and CDR2 SYDVKM. The CDR3 nucleotides read TGTGCCAGCAGTGGGCAGGGTTACACCTACGAGCAGTACTTC. It is translated as CASSGQGYTYEQYF.

This chain links TRBV4-1 with TRBJ2-3, with a possible D match to TRBD2 (5 bases). CDR1 and CDR2 (germline): MGHRA, YSYEKL. Trimming removed 4 bases from V and 0 bases from J, with 14 bases in between. CDR3 length: 16 residues. The chain's CDR3 is CASSLREGTSTDTQYF. Written as DNA, the CDR3 is TGCGCCAGCAGCCTTCGGGAAGGTACTAGCACAGATACGCAGTATTTT.

The J gene is TRBJ1-2, the V gene TRBV7-2; perhaps TRBD1 as D (6 bases). Between the trimmed V and J ends, which lost 10 bases and 3 bases, there was a span of 24 bases. The CDR3 covers 16 residues. Germline loops: CDR1 SGHTA, CDR2 FQGNSA. In DNA form, the CDR3 reads TGTGCCACCCCACTCCTCAGGGGAGCAAGGGACTATGGCTACACCTTC. Translation gives CATPLLRGARDYGYTF.

This clone was found a few times. The chain carries TRBV27 and TRBJ2-7, with D tentatively TRBD1 (6 bases). V was shortened by 2 bases and J by 4 bases, with 15 bases between the two germline ends. CDR1 and CDR2 (germline): MNHEY, SMNVEV (reference sequence). The CDR3 is made up of 15 amino acids. CDR3 in amino acids: CASSLGDTPIYEQYF. In DNA form, the CDR3 reads TGTGCCAGCAGTTTAGGGGACACGCCTATTTACGAGCAGTACTTC.

This clone has just a few counts. The rearrangement uses TRBV10-3 and TRBJ2-7; weak D call: TRBD1 (6 bases). The CDR3 contains 11 residues. Germline CDR1 is ENHRY and CDR2 is SYGVKD. V lost 11 bases and J 6 bases, leaving 14 bases between the germline ends. For the CDR3, the DNA is TGTGCCGCCCTGCGAGGGGGCGAGCAGTACTTC. Encoded protein: CAALRGGEQYF.

V usage is TRBV30 and J usage is TRBJ1-2; D may be TRBD1 (6 bases). The germline V and J ends were trimmed by 1 base and 4 bases, with 19 bases remaining between them. The length of the CDR3 is 16 residues. Per germline, CDR1 GTSNPN and CDR2 SVGIG (reference sequence). The CDR3 nucleotides are TGTGCCTGGAGTGATTGGGGGACACTAAGACCCTATGGCTACACCTTC. It specifies CAWSDWGTLRPYGYTF.

This clone was seen more than once but under ten times. This sequence joins TRBV28 and TRBJ2-7; 8 bases match TRBD1. Germline V gene sequence: CDR1 MDHEN, CDR2 SYDVKM. The CDR3 extends over 14 amino acids. J was trimmed by 4 bases and V by 4 bases; bases with no gene match: 6. This CDR3 is CASSSQGARYEQYF. For the CDR3, the DNA is TGTGCCAGCAGTTCTCAGGGGGCGCGGTACGAGCAGTACTTC.

The chain links TRBV5-1 to TRBJ2-5; 8 bases map to TRBD2. The germline CDR1 and CDR2 sequences are SGHRS and YFSETQ. Unmatched junction bases numbered 13, after V lost 4 bases and J lost 5 bases. This CDR3 comprises 16 residues. The CDR3 DNA reads TGCGCCAGCAGCCCAACGGACGGGGGGGCCGGGGAGACCCAGTACTTC. This translates into CASSPTDGGAGETQYF.